This T cell receptor (beta chain) was obtained from a study of T cell repertoires in cytomegalovirus infection. Turning to the study itself: HLA-C-restricted CMV epitopes, recently identified, and well-studied HLA-B-restricted ones were used by the study. Public TCR beta signatures were indicative of both CMV infection and a matching HLA type.

TCRdb re-derived calls from the reads in MiXCR, one entry per CDR3 protein. The data show hundreds of thousands of distinct CDR3 sequences, about 33% seen once. V lost 5 bases, J lost 7 bases, and 28 bases stayed unmatched. This CDR3 comprises 21 residues. Germline V gives CDR1 SGHVS, CDR2 FQNEAQ. This clonotype was detected only a few times. The antigen remains undetermined. General study findings and limits: The ex vivo response was dominated by HLA-C-restricted CMV-specific TCR beta clonotypes.

The sample here was cultured PBMCs, taken from culture after CMV antigen stimulation. This TCR derives from a human donor in good health (CMV status not recorded). Some clones in this sample may be carry-over from other donors' samples. The chain combines TRBV7-8 with TRBJ2-2; 7 bases are a match to TRBD2. Here the CDR3 reads CASSPFRRVDGLAGEGGELFF. DNA for the CDR3: TGTGCCAGCAGCCCCTTCCGTCGGGTCGATGGGTTGGCGGGAGAGGGCGGGGAGCTGTTTTTT.